The 3 T cell receptor beta chains in this list originate from one sample, sequenced in a study of response to subunit inactivated influenza vaccine. MiXCR was run by TCRdb on the RT-PCR reads, yielding one entry per CDR3 protein. The sample carries hundreds of thousands of distinct CDR3 sequences, around 11% recorded once. These data also formed part of another study, on T cells expressing NK-cell markers. As that report states: Libraries used 5'RACE template switching adding universal primer site and UMIs.

The source was PBMCs from blood, collected on the day of vaccination. The receptors here all came from a man in his fifties who received an inactivated influenza vaccine.

J is TRBJ1-5 and V is TRBV7-9; the D is unclear. V lost 0 bases and J lost 7, with 16 bases in between. CDR1 and CDR2 (germline): SEHNR, FQNEAQ (reference sequence). The CDR3 runs 16 residues. DNA of the CDR3: TGTGCCAGCAGCTTAGCGATAGCCACGGGAGACCAGCCCCAGCATTTT. Translated, it gives CASSLAIATGDQPQHF.

This clonotype was counted only a few times. The genes are TRBV14 and TRBJ1-3; the D gene is possibly TRBD1 (6 bases). Trimming pared 0 bases from V and 0 bases from J, leaving 12 bases between. The germline CDR1 and CDR2 sequences are SGHDN and FVKESK. The CDR3 contains 17 residues. The CDR3 spells CASSQEGHRFSGNTIYF. For the CDR3, the DNA is TGTGCCAGCAGCCAAGAGGGACACCGCTTCTCTGGAAACACCATATATTTT.

The chain joins TRBV15 to TRBJ2-1, with 7 bases identical to TRBD2. CDR1 is LNHNV and CDR2 is YYDKDF in the germline V gene (reference sequence). This CDR3 has 15 amino acids. With 0 bases clipped from V and 5 bases from J, the junction kept 4 bases outside the gene matches. The CDR3 spells CATSRDQLADNEQFF. CDR3 DNA: TGTGCCACCAGCAGAGATCAGCTAGCGGACAATGAGCAGTTCTTC.